This is a list of T cell receptor beta chains from one sample in a study of molecular identifiers for immune sequencing clone quantification. TCRdb reanalysed the PCR reads using MiXCR and keeps one entry per CDR3 protein. The sample has 490,000 or so distinct CDR3 sequences; about 20% are singletons. Sequences were obtained from naive CD8+ T cells from blood, with Jurkat cell RNA spiked in. The origin of the receptors is a human donor in good health. Some libraries in this study had Jurkat cell RNA spiked in. Each CDR3 is given with its conserved first and last residue. D genes are given only for firm matches. Expanded clones are given a class, and other clones once, few, many or no size at all.

d_call | j_call | clone_size | v_call | cdr3_aa | cdr3_nt
. | TRBJ2-7 | many | TRBV12-5 | CASGTTESYEQYF | TGTGCTAGTGGGACGACGGAGTCCTACGAGCAGTACTTC
. | TRBJ2-3 | few | TRBV24-1 | CATSDSQQRSTDTQYF | TGTGCCACCAGTGATTCCCAGCAACGAAGCACAGATACGCAGTATTTT
TRBD2 | TRBJ2-7 | many | TRBV7-9 | CASSPIAGVTYEQYF | TGTGCCAGCAGCCCAATAGCGGGAGTCACCTACGAGCAGTACTTC
. | TRBJ1-2 | many | TRBV29-1 | CSVVEGSSYGYTF | TGCAGCGTTGTCGAGGGTAGTAGCTATGGCTACACCTTC
. | TRBJ2-7 | many | TRBV29-1 | CSVESSAGQYEQYF | TGCAGCGTTGAGAGTTCCGCGGGACAGTACGAGCAGTACTTC
TRBD2 | TRBJ2-3 | many | TRBV20-1 | CSASPRGGPDTQYF | TGCAGTGCTAGTCCCCGGGGGGGTCCAGATACGCAGTATTTT
TRBD1 | TRBJ2-7 | many | TRBV20-1 | CSATRDRVTYEQYF | TGCAGTGCTACCCGGGACAGGGTAACCTACGAGCAGTACTTC
. | TRBJ2-2 | . | TRBV19 | CASAKTVAHTGELFF | TGTGCCAGTGCAAAGACAGTGGCCCACACCGGGGAGCTGTTTTTT
TRBD1 | TRBJ1-2 | few | TRBV7-8 | CASNLNRGTSYGYTF | TGTGCCAGCAACCTCAACAGGGGGACAAGCTATGGCTACACCTTC
. | TRBJ2-5 | few | TRBV27 | CASSPSLGVETQYF | TGTGCCAGCAGTCCAAGCTTGGGAGTAGAGACCCAGTACTTC
. | TRBJ1-1 | many | TRBV12-3/TRBV12-4 | CASSFGGGYAFF | TGTGCCAGCAGTTTCGGAGGCGGCTATGCTTTCTTT
TRBD1 | TRBJ2-7 | . | TRBV10-3 | CAISELGTGKPYEQYF | TGTGCCATCAGTGAGCTGGGGACAGGGAAACCCTACGAGCAGTACTTC
TRBD1 | TRBJ2-3 | many | TRBV4-2 | CASSQDLADRGTDTQYF | TGTGCCAGCAGCCAAGATCTGGCGGACAGGGGCACAGATACGCAGTATTTT
. | TRBJ2-5 | many | TRBV3-1 | CASSQEGQYQETQYF | TGTGCCAGCAGCCAAGAAGGACAGTACCAAGAGACCCAGTACTTC
TRBD1 | TRBJ2-3 | . | TRBV7-9 | CASSLAGQGVADTQYF | TGTGCCAGCAGCTTAGCGGGACAGGGGGTGGCAGATACGCAGTATTTT
. | TRBJ2-7 | few | TRBV9 | CASSVDGQLDEQYF | TGTGCCAGCAGCGTAGATGGGCAGCTGGACGAGCAGTACTTC
TRBD1 | TRBJ2-2 | . | TRBV7-2 | CASSWDRGPTGELFF | TGTGCCAGCAGCTGGGACAGGGGGCCCACCGGGGAGCTGTTTTTT
. | TRBJ2-7 | many | TRBV20-1 | CSAILGPYEQYF | TGCAGTGCTATCCTCGGACCCTACGAGCAGTACTTC
TRBD1 | TRBJ1-1 | many | TRBV12-3/TRBV12-4 | CAVLRGQTEAFF | TGTGCCGTCCTCAGGGGGCAGACTGAAGCTTTCTTT
TRBD2 | TRBJ2-3 | many | TRBV5-1 | CASRSRGGLLDTQYF | TGCGCCAGCAGGTCTCGGGGGGGCCTATTAGATACGCAGTATTTT